The sequence of this T cell receptor (beta chain) was determined in a study of molecular identifiers for immune sequencing clone quantification. Previously reported methods and listed TCR primers produced the bulk TCR libraries. One entry per CDR3 protein results from TCRdb running MiXCR on the PCR reads. Of some 320,000 distinct CDR3 sequences detected, 20% to 25% appear once; the ten largest clones hold 0.81%. The CDR3 contains 15 residues. The V and J ends lost 6 bases and 3 bases, in that order; junction bases with no gene match: 5. Germline CDR1 is MNHEY and CDR2 is SMNVEV (reference sequence). This clonotype was seen a few times.

The clonotype was recovered from a human donor in good health. Some libraries in this study had Jurkat cell RNA spiked in. The source material was naive CD8+ T cells from blood, with Jurkat cell RNA spiked in. The subset denotes: FACS-sorted CD8+CD4-CCR7+CD45RA+ naive T cells. J is TRBJ1-4 and V is TRBV27, with 9 bases identical to TRBD1. Here the CDR3 DNA reads TGTGCCAGCAGGGGGACAGGGTTAGCTAATGAAAAACTGTTTTTT. It is translated as CASRGTGLANEKLFF. Full variable domain (rest looked up from reference TRBV27 and TRBJ1-4): EAQVTQNPRYLITVTGKKLTVTCSQNMNHEYMSWYRQDPGLGLRQIYYSMNVEVTDKGDVPEGYKVSRKEKRNFPLILESPSPNQTSLYFCASRGTGLANEKLFFGSGTQLSVL.